This T cell receptor (beta chain) was captured in a study of blood T cell repertoires in COVID-19. The assay was immunoSEQ multiplex PCR, and TCRdb's table has in-frame clones only and misses some. The sample lists 350,000 to 450,000 clones; around nine tenths were seen once. With 6 bases clipped from V and 0 bases from J, the junction kept 14 bases outside the gene matches. Germline-derived CDR1 and CDR2 are SNHLY and FYNNEI. The CDR3 runs 19 residues. The chain recombines TRBV2 with TRBJ2-1, with TRBD2 matching 10 bases. The sequence derives from a woman between 18 and 30 years old who had been exposed to COVID-19. Sequencing input: PBMCs or T cells enriched from blood (not recorded which). CDR3 in amino acids: CASSDPTGTSDSSYNEQFF. The CDR3 nucleotides are TGTGCCAGCAGCGACCCCACCGGGACTAGCGATAGCTCCTACAATGAGCAGTTCTTC.